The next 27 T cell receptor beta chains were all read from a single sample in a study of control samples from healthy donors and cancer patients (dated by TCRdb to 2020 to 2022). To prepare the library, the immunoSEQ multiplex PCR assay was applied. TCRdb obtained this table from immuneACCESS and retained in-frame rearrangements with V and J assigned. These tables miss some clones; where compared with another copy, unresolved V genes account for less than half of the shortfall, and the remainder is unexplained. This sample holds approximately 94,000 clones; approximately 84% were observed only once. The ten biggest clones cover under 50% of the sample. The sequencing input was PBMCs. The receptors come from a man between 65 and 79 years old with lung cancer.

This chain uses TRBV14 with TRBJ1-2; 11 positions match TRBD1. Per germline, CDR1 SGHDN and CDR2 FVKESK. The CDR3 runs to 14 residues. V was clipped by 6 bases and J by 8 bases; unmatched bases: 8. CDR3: CASSPGTGGHGYTF. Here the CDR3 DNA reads TGTGCCAGCAGTCCCGGGACAGGGGGACACGGCTACACCTTC.

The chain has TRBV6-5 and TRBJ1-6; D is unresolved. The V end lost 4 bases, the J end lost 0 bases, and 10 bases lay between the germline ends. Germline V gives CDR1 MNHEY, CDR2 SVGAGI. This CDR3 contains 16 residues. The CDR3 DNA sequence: TGTGCCAGCAGTTTAGACGAGAGCTCCTATAATTCACCCCTCCACTTT. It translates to CASSLDESSYNSPLHF.

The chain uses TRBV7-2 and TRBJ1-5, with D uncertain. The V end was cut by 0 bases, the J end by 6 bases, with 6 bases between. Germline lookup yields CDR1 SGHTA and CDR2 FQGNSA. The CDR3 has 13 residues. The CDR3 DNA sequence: TGTGCCAGCAGCTTAGCGATATCTCAGCCCCAGCATTTT. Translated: CASSLAISQPQHF.

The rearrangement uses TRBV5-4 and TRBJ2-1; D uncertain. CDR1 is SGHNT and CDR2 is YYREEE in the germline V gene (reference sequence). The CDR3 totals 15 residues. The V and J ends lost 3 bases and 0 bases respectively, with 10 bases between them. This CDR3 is CASSSPKSSYNEQFF. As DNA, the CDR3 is TGTGCCAGCAGCTCTCCGAAGAGCTCCTACAATGAGCAGTTCTTC.

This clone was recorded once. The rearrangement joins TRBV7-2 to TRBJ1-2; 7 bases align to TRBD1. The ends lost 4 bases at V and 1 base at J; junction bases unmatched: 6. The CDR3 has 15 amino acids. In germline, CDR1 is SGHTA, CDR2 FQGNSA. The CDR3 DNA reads TGTGCCAGCAGCTCCAGGACAGGCGTTAACTATGGCTACACCTTC. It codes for CASSSRTGVNYGYTF.

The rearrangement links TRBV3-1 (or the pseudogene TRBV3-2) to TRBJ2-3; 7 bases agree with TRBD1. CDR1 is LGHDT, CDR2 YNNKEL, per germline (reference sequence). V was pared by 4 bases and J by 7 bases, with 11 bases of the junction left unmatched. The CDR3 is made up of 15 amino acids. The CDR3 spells CASSRRGTAMNTQYF. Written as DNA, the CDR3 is TGTGCCAGCAGCCGCCGAGGGACAGCGATGAATACGCAGTATTTT.

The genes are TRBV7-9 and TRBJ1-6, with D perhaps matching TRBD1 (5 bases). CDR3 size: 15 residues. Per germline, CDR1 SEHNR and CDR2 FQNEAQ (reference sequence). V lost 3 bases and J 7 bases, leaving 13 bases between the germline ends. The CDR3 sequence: CASSFAGRGNSPLHF. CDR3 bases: TGTGCCAGCAGCTTCGCCGGACGGGGCAATTCACCCCTCCACTTT.

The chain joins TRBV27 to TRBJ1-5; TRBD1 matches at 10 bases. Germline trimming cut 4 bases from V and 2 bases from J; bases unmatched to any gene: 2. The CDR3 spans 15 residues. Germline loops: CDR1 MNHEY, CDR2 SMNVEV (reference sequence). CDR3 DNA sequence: TGTGCCAGCAGTTGGGGGACAGGGGGCAATCAGCCCCAGCATTTT. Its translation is CASSWGTGGNQPQHF.

The CDR3 coding sequence is TGTGCCAGCAGCTTCAAGACAGGTCCGGAGACCCAGTACTTC. This translates into CASSFKTGPETQYF. The chain is built from TRBV5-8 and TRBJ2-5, with D possibly matching TRBD1 (6 bases). The CDR3 has 14 amino acids. Looked up from germline, CDR1 is SGHTS and CDR2 is YDEGEE. Deletions cut 2 bases from V and 5 bases from J, with 13 bases between.

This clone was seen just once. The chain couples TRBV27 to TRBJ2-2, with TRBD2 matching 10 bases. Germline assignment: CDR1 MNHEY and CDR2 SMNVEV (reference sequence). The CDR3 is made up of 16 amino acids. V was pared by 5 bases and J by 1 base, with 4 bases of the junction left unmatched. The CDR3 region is CASSRSSGGNTGELFF. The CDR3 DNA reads TGTGCCAGCAGTAGATCTAGCGGGGGGAACACCGGGGAGCTGTTTTTT.

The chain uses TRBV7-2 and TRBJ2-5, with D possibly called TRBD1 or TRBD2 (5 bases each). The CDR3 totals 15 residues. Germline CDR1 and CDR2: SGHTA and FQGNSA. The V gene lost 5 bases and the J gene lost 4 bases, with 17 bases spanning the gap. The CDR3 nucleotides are TGTGCCAGCAGCCTTAGGGACCGTCGCACAGAGACCCAGTACTTC. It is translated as CASSLRDRRTETQYF.

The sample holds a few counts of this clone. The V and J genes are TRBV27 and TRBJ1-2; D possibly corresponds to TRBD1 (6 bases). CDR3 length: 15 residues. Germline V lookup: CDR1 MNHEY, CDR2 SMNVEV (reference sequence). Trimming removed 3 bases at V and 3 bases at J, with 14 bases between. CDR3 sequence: CASSFWGRIDYGYTF. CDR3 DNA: TGTGCCAGCAGTTTCTGGGGGCGAATTGACTATGGCTACACCTTC.

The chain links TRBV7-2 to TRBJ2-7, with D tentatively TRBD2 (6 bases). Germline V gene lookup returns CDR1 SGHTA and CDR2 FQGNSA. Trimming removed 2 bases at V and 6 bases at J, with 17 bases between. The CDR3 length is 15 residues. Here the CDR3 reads CASSLKGLETSEQYF. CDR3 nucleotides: TGTGCCAGCAGCTTAAAAGGCCTGGAGACTAGCGAGCAGTACTTC.

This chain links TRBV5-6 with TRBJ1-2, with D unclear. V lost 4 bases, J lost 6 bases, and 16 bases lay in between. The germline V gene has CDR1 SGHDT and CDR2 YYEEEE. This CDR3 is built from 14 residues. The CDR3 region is CASSRGNNRDGYTF. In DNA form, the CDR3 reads TGTGCCAGCAGCCGTGGGAACAACCGAGATGGCTACACCTTC.

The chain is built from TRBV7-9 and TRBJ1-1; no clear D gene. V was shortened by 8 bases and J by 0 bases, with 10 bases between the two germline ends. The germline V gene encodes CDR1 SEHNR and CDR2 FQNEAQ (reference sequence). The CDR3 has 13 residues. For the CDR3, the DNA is TGTGCCAGCGGCCGTGGAGTGAACACTGAAGCTTTCTTT. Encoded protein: CASGRGVNTEAFF.

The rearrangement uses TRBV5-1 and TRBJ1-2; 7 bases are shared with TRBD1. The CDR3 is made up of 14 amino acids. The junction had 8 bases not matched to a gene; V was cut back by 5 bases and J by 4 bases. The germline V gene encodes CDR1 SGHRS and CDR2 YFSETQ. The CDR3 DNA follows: TGCGCCAGCAGTTCGAACAGGGGAAGCTATGGCTACACCTTC. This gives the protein CASSSNRGSYGYTF.

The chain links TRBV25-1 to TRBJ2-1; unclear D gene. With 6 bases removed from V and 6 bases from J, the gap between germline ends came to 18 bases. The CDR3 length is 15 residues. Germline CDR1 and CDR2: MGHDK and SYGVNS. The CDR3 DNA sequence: TGTGCCAGCAGCGGATATAGGGTTTACGGCAATGAGCAGTTCTTC. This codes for CASSGYRVYGNEQFF.

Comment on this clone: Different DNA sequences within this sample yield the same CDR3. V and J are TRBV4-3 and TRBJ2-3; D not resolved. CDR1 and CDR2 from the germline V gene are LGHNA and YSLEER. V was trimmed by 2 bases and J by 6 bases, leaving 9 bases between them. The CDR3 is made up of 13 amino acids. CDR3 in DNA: TGCGCCAGCAGCCAACCCCGATCGGATACGCAGTATTTT. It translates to CASSQPRSDTQYF.

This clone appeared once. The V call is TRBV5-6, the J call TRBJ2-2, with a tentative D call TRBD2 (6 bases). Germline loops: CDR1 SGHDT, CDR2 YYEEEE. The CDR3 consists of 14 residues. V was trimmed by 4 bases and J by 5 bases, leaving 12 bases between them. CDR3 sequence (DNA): TGTGCCAGCAGCAATTACGCGGGGACCGGGGAGCTGTTTTTT. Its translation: CASSNYAGTGELFF.

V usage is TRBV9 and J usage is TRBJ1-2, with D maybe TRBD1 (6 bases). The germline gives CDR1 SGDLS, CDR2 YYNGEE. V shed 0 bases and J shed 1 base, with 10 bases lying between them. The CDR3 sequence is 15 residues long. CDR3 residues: CASSVGGTLNYGYTF. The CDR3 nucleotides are TGTGCCAGCAGCGTAGGTGGGACACTTAACTATGGCTACACCTTC.

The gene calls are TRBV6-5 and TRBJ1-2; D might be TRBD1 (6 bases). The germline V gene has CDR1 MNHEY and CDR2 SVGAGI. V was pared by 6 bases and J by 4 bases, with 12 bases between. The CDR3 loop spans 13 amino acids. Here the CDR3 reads CASSLQGSYGYTF. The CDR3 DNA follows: TGTGCCAGCAGCCTACAGGGATCCTATGGCTACACCTTC.

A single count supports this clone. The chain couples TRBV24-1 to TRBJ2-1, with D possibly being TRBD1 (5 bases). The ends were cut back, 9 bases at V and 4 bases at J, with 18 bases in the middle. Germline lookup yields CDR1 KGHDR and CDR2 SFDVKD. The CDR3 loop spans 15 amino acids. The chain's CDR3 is CATARPDTAYNEQFF. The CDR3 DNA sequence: TGTGCCACCGCCCGGCCGGACACGGCGTACAATGAGCAGTTCTTC.

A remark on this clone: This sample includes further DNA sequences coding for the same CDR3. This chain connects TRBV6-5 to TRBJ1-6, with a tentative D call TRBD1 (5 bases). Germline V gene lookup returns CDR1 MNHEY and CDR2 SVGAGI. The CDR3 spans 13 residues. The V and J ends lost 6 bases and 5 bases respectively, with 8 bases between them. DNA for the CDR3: TGTGCCAGCAGCGGACATAATAATTCACCCCTCCACTTT. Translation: CASSGHNNSPLHF.

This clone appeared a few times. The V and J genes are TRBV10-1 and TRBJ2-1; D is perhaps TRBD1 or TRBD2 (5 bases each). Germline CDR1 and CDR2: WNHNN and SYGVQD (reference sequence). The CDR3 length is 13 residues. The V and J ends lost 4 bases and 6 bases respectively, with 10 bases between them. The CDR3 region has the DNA TGCGCCAGCAGTGGGGGGTCGCTCAATGAGCAGTTCTTC. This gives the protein CASSGGSLNEQFF.

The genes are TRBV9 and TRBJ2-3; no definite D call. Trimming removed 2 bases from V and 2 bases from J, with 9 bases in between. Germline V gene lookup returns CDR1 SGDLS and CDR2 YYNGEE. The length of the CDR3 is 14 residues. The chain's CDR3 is CASSVLQNTDTQYF. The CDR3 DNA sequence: TGTGCCAGCAGCGTCTTACAGAACACAGATACGCAGTATTTT. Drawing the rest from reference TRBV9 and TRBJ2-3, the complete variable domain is DSGVTQTPKHLITATGQRVTLRCSPRSGDLSVYWYQQSLDQGLQFLIQYYNGEERAKGNILERFSAQQFPDLHSELNLSSLELGDSALYFCASSVLQNTDTQYFGPGTRLTVL.

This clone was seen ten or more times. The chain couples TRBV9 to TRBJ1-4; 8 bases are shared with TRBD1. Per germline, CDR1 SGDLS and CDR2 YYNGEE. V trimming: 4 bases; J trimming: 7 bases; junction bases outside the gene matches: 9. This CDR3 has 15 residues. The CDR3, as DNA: TGTGCCAGCAGCCCCTCAGGACAGGGAGGTGAAAAACTGTTTTTT. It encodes CASSPSGQGGEKLFF.

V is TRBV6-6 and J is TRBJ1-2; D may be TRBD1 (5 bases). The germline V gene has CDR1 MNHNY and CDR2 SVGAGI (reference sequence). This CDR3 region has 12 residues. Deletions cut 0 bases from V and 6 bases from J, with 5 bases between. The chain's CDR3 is CASSYSTDGYTF. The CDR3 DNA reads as TGTGCCAGCAGTTACTCGACAGATGGCTACACCTTC.